Reported below is one TCR beta chain. Original handling: Reference gene primer amplification gave nucleated cell count estimates. Profiling relied on immunoSEQ multiplex PCR, and the TCRdb table lists in-frame clones only, not all of them. V and J calls and clone size are given by that table; D and trimming were obtained from the DNA. The table shows 75,000 or so clones, with roughly four fifths occurring only once. This sample is drawn from a study of blood T cell repertoires in COVID-19. Turning to the study itself: The United States, Italy and Spain provided the acute and convalescent COVID-19 samples.

The CDR3 loop spans 12 amino acids. Trimming left V 7 bases short and J 4 bases short, with 10 bases between. Looked up from germline, CDR1 is MDHEN and CDR2 is SYDVKM. Material: peripheral blood. This clonotype was sampled from a man between 60 and 70 years old with acute or convalescent COVID-19. The chain carries TRBV28 and TRBJ1-2, with D maybe TRBD1 (5 bases). The CDR3 spells CASKRQGYGYTF. In DNA, the CDR3 is TGTGCCAGCAAGAGGCAGGGCTATGGCTACACCTTC.